The present TCR beta chain was sequenced within a study of shared clonotypes between healthy human individuals. Over several immunoSEQ plates, each subset's genomic DNA was distributed in even portions. Sequencing was performed with immunoSEQ multiplex PCR; in TCRdb, only in-frame clones are kept and a portion is missing. The data hold some 300,000 clones, with 73% observed a single time. J was trimmed by 3 bases and V by 5 bases; bases with no gene match: 3. The CDR3 has 13 residues. CDR1 and CDR2 (germline): LNHDA, SQIVND (reference sequence). Whole-study findings and limits: Sample collection involved blood only; tissue repertoires are likely different. Naive CD4 clonotype sharing across a few donors was 4% to 5.5%.

In the case of this clone: What it binds is unknown.

Into CD45RA+ naive and CD45RA-negative memory subsets, the CD4+ cells were split. Material: memory CD4+ T cells sorted from blood. Subset denoted: CD45RA-negative fraction. The receptor was derived from a man under 40 in good health. This rearrangement joins TRBV19 to TRBJ2-5; 7 nucleotides agree with TRBD1. CDR3 bases: TGTGCCAGTAGTTTACAGGGGAAAGAGACCCAGTACTTC. Its translation: CASSLQGKETQYF.